The 15 T cell receptor beta chains below all came from one sample that was sequenced in a study of neoadjuvant nivolumab and ipilimumab in lung cancer. TCRdb's copy holds only in-frame clones and misses some; the assay was immunoSEQ multiplex PCR. The table lists around 1,500 clones, roughly 84% of them singletons. Sample: adjacent normal lung tissue, taken after neoadjuvant nivolumab, alone or with ipilimumab, at or shortly before surgery. The source of these receptors is an adult with non-small cell lung cancer.

The rearrangement joins TRBV7-9 to TRBJ2-3, with 10 positions matching TRBD1. Germline CDR1 and CDR2: SEHNR and FQNEAQ (reference sequence). V lost 4 bases, J lost 2 bases, and 3 bases stayed unmatched. The CDR3 length is 15 residues. CDR3: CASSWGQGHTDTQYF. Written as DNA, the CDR3 is TGTGCCAGCAGCTGGGGACAGGGGCACACAGATACGCAGTATTTT. Full variable domain (missing parts from reference TRBV7-9 and TRBJ2-3): DTGVSQNPRHKITKRGQNVTFRCDPISEHNRLYWYRQTLGQGPEFLTYFQNEAQLEKSRLLSDRFSAERPKGSFSTLEIQRTEQGDSAMYLCASSWGQGHTDTQYFGPGTRLTVL.

This chain joins TRBV15 and TRBJ2-5, with D perhaps TRBD1 (6 bases). The CDR3 contains 16 residues. Germline V gives CDR1 LNHNV, CDR2 YYDKDF (reference sequence). V was cut by 5 bases and J by 3 bases, with 19 bases left in between. The CDR3 coding sequence is TGTGCCACCAGCCCAGACTATCCGGCAGGGGAAGAGACCCAGTACTTC. Protein product: CATSPDYPAGEETQYF. The whole variable domain, filled in from reference TRBV15 and TRBJ2-5, reads DAMVIQNPRYQVTQFGKPVTLSCSQTLNHNVMYWYQQKSSQAPKLLFHYYDKDFNNEADTPDNFQSRRPNTSFCFLDIRSPGLGDTAMYLCATSPDYPAGEETQYFGPGTRLLVL.

The chain recombines TRBV5-6 with TRBJ1-6; D is undetermined. The CDR3 has 14 amino acids. Germline loops: CDR1 SGHDT, CDR2 YYEEEE. Trimming shortened V by 4 bases and J by 11 bases, and 16 bases separated the two germline ends. The CDR3 DNA reads TGTGCCAGCAGCCCGGTACGCGGTAGCGCACCCCTCCACTTT. This translates into CASSPVRGSAPLHF. Complete variable domain (other parts from reference TRBV5-6 and TRBJ1-6): DAGVTQSPTHLIKTRGQQVTLRCSPKSGHDTVSWYQQALGQGPQFIFQYYEEEERQRGNFPDRFSGHQFPNYSSELNVNALLLGDSALYLCASSPVRGSAPLHFGNGTRLTVT.

The chain combines TRBV7-9 with TRBJ2-1; D is possibly TRBD1 (5 bases). Per germline, CDR1 SEHNR and CDR2 FQNEAQ (reference sequence). Trimming took 2 bases from V and 2 from J, leaving 7 bases between them. The CDR3 has 14 amino acids. The CDR3 protein is CASSLRTTYNEQFF. In DNA, the CDR3 is TGTGCCAGCAGCTTAAGGACAACCTACAATGAGCAGTTCTTC.

The rearrangement links TRBV6-1 to TRBJ1-4; D is possibly TRBD1 (5 bases). From germline, CDR1 is MNHNS and CDR2 SASEGT. Trimming shortened V by 6 bases and J by 1 base, and 12 bases separated the two germline ends. The CDR3 consists of 15 residues. For the CDR3, the DNA is TGTGCCAGCAGGGATCGGGGGGAAACTAATGAAAAACTGTTTTTT. Its translation is CASRDRGETNEKLFF.

This clone has only one observation. The sample holds other DNA sequences that translate to the same CDR3. V is TRBV5-1 and J is TRBJ1-4, with 9 nucleotides matching TRBD1. CDR1 is SGHRS and CDR2 is YFSETQ in the germline V gene. V lost 0 bases to trimming and J lost 4 bases; unmatched junction nucleotides: 1. This CDR3 contains 15 residues. The CDR3 region has the DNA TGCGCCAGCAGCTTGGGGACAGGGGTTAATGAAAAACTGTTTTTT. The encoded protein is CASSLGTGVNEKLFF.

The gene calls are TRBV29-1 and TRBJ1-2; D is possibly TRBD1 (5 bases). Germline CDR1 reads SQVTM; CDR2 reads ANQGSEA. The V and J ends lost 2 bases and 8 bases respectively, with 9 bases between them. There are 11 residues in the CDR3. CDR3 residues: CSVESGRGYTF. CDR3 sequence (DNA): TGCAGCGTTGAATCGGGACGGGGCTACACCTTC.

This clone turned up a few times. V is TRBV14 and J is TRBJ2-3, with no clear D. There are 15 residues in the CDR3. The V end lost 1 base, the J end lost 0 bases, and 8 bases lay between the germline ends. From germline, CDR1 is SGHDN and CDR2 FVKESK. The CDR3 here is CASSQGPSSTDTQYF. CDR3 sequence (DNA): TGTGCCAGCAGCCAAGGTCCATCTAGCACAGATACGCAGTATTTT.

The V call is TRBV2, the J call TRBJ2-1; TRBD1 agrees at 8 bases. In germline, CDR1 is SNHLY, CDR2 FYNNEI. CDR3 length: 16 residues. Trimming removed 1 base from V and 5 bases from J; junction bases left unmatched: 7. The CDR3 DNA is TGTGCCAGCAGTGAAGGAGGGACAGGCCGGCACAATGAGCAGTTCTTC. Translated, it gives CASSEGGTGRHNEQFF.

V usage is TRBV20-1 and J usage is TRBJ1-6; 7 bases agree with TRBD1. V lost 6 bases to trimming and J lost 16 bases; unmatched junction nucleotides: 6. The CDR3 length is 10 residues. The germline V gene encodes CDR1 DFQATT and CDR2 SNEGSKA (reference sequence). CDR3: CSAASGGLHF. DNA for the CDR3: TGCAGTGCCGCATCAGGGGGACTCCACTTT.

The chain is built from TRBV6-1 and TRBJ1-5; 7 bases fit TRBD1. V was pared by 8 bases and J by 6 bases, with 10 bases of the junction left unmatched. The CDR3 sequence is 14 residues long. Germline CDR1 is MNHNS and CDR2 is SASEGT. The CDR3 nucleotides are TGTGCCAGCGCGGAGACAGGGAACGGTCAGCCCCAGCATTTT. Its translation is CASAETGNGQPQHF.

The chain uses TRBV7-6 and TRBJ2-7, with 10 bases fitting TRBD1. Trimming took 1 base from V and 6 from J; bases not matched to a gene: 3. Germline-derived CDR1 and CDR2 are SGHVS and FNYEAQ. The CDR3 is 14 residues long. This CDR3 is CASSLGTGGSEQYF. The CDR3 DNA sequence: TGTGCCAGCAGCTTAGGGACAGGGGGAAGCGAGCAGTACTTC. Combining the CDR3 with reference TRBV7-6 and TRBJ2-7 gives the whole variable domain GAGVSQSPRYKVTKRGQDVALRCDPISGHVSLYWYRQALGQGPEFLTYFNYEAQQDKSGLPNDRFSAERPEGSISTLTIQRTEQRDSAMYRCASSLGTGGSEQYFGPGTRLTVT.

This chain links TRBV7-3 with TRBJ2-3; D may be TRBD2 (5 bases). This CDR3 is 15 amino acids long. The V gene lost 5 bases and the J gene lost 5 bases, with 17 bases spanning the gap. Germline V gene sequence: CDR1 SGHTA, CDR2 FQGTGA. CDR3 protein: CASSQDGGRGDTQYF. Written as DNA, the CDR3 is TGTGCCAGCAGCCAGGACGGAGGCAGAGGAGATACGCAGTATTTT. The full variable domain, with the rest looked up from reference TRBV7-3 and TRBJ2-3, is GAGVSQTPSNKVTEKGKYVELRCDPISGHTALYWYRQSLGQGPEFLIYFQGTGAADDSGLPNDRFFAVRPEGSVSTLKIQRTERGDSAVYLCASSQDGGRGDTQYFGPGTRLTVL.

J is TRBJ1-5 and V is TRBV10-3; D is ambiguous. The CDR3 extends over 14 amino acids. The ends were cut back, 6 bases at V and 5 bases at J, with 14 bases in the middle. Per the germline V gene, CDR1 is ENHRY and CDR2 is SYGVKD. CDR3 in amino acids: CAISPRESDQPQHF. The CDR3 region has the DNA TGTGCCATCAGCCCGAGAGAGAGCGATCAGCCCCAGCATTTT.

The rearrangement joins TRBV29-1 to TRBJ1-1; possibly TRBD1 for D (5 bases). Germline V CDR1 and CDR2: SQVTM, ANQGSEA. The CDR3 totals 14 residues. V was cut by 4 bases and J by 3 bases, with 15 bases left in between. The CDR3 sequence is CSVGERGEYTEAFF. DNA for the CDR3: TGCAGCGTTGGAGAAAGGGGCGAGTACACTGAAGCTTTCTTT.